The 28 T cell receptor beta chains below all came from one sample that was sequenced in a study of T cell changes during pregnancy in multiple sclerosis (dated by TCRdb to 2018 to 2020). The receptor library was made with the immunoSEQ multiplex PCR assay. TCRdb holds this immuneACCESS table with in-frame rearrangements only. Some clones are missing; in checked studies, unresolved V genes explain under half, and the rest has no known cause. The sample table records about 42,000 clones; about nine tenths of these occur just once. Clones ranked in the top ten supply more than 0.9% of the sample. Sequencing used CD4+ T cells from peripheral blood mononuclear cells, obtained in the second trimester of pregnancy. The receptors come from a female donor with multiple sclerosis, enrolled in a pregnancy study.

This chain joins TRBV6-5 and TRBJ2-7, with 7 bases lining up with TRBD1. V trimming: 3 bases; J trimming: 5 bases; junction bases outside the gene matches: 7. Per the germline V gene, CDR1 is MNHEY and CDR2 is SVGAGI. The CDR3 covers 14 residues. CDR3 amino acids: CASSYTGTANEQYF. CDR3 in DNA: TGTGCCAGCAGTTATACGGGGACAGCCAACGAGCAGTACTTC.

The chain has TRBV7-2 and TRBJ1-4, with TRBD1 matching over 7 bases. V lost 5 bases, J lost 4 bases, and 4 bases stayed unmatched. CDR3 size: 14 residues. Germline CDR1 and CDR2: SGHTA and FQGNSA. The chain's CDR3 is CASSPGTVNEKLFF. The CDR3 region has the DNA TGTGCCAGCAGCCCCGGGACAGTTAATGAAAAACTGTTTTTT. Together with reference TRBV7-2 and TRBJ1-4, the CDR3 gives the full variable domain: GAGVSQSPSNKVTEKGKDVELRCDPISGHTALYWYRQSLGQGLEFLIYFQGNSAPDKSGLPSDRFSAERTGGSVSTLTIQRTQQEDSAVYLCASSPGTVNEKLFFGSGTQLSVL.

The chain couples TRBV6-5 to TRBJ2-7; 7 bases match TRBD2. In germline, CDR1 is MNHEY, CDR2 SVGAGI. This CDR3 has 12 amino acids. The ends lost 6 bases at V and 4 bases at J; junction bases unmatched: 3. In DNA, the CDR3 is TGTGCCAGCAGCCGGACTAGGTACGAGCAGTACTTC. Its protein product is CASSRTRYEQYF.

The chain employs TRBV10-3 and TRBJ2-1; a possible D gene is TRBD2 (6 bases). The CDR3 is 14 residues long. V lost 4 bases and J 9 bases, leaving 16 bases between the germline ends. Germline assignment: CDR1 ENHRY and CDR2 SYGVKD. The CDR3 sequence is CAISGDGSLGEQFF. The CDR3 coding sequence is TGTGCCATCAGTGGGGACGGGAGCTTAGGTGAGCAGTTCTTC.

This chain uses TRBV13 with TRBJ2-7, with 7 bases lining up with TRBD1. This CDR3 spans 17 amino acids. CDR1 PRHDT and CDR2 FYEKMQ come from the germline V gene (reference sequence). The V gene end was trimmed by 1 base and the J gene end by 1 base; junction bases not matched to a gene: 10. CDR3 loop: CASSLEPLTGESYEQYF. The DNA for the CDR3 is TGTGCCAGCAGCTTAGAGCCTCTTACAGGGGAATCCTACGAGCAGTACTTC.

This chain uses TRBV7-2 with TRBJ2-5, with 7 nucleotides matching TRBD1. V lost 5 bases, J lost 3 bases, and 3 bases stayed unmatched. The CDR3 contains 13 residues. CDR1 SGHTA and CDR2 FQGNSA come from the germline V gene. The CDR3 DNA reads TGTGCCAGCAGCACCGGGACAGAAGAGACCCAGTACTTC. It is translated as CASSTGTEETQYF.

The chain has TRBV12-5 and TRBJ2-7; D uncertain. V was clipped by 7 bases and J by 4 bases, with 8 bases between them. Germline CDR1 LGHNT, CDR2 FRNRAP. CDR3 length: 11 amino acids. This chain's CDR3 is CASAHKYEQYF. The CDR3 bases are TGTGCTAGTGCCCACAAATACGAGCAGTACTTC.

This chain connects TRBV9 to TRBJ2-3, with 14 bases fitting TRBD2. Germline V gene data show CDR1 as SGDLS and CDR2 as YYNGEE. Trimming removed 0 bases from V and 6 bases from J; junction bases left unmatched: 0. CDR3 length: 15 amino acids. The CDR3 here is CASSVGTSGGDTQYF. CDR3 DNA: TGTGCCAGCAGCGTAGGGACTAGCGGGGGGGATACGCAGTATTTT.

This clone was seen a single time. The chain links TRBV5-5 to TRBJ2-7, with D unclear. Germline CDR1 and CDR2: SGHKS and YYEKEE (reference sequence). Trimming took off 0 bases at V and 3 bases at J, with 7 bases between the two ends. The CDR3 loop spans 13 amino acids. CDR3 amino acids: CASSLVSNYEQYF. The CDR3 coding sequence is TGTGCCAGCAGCTTGGTTTCTAACTACGAGCAGTACTTC.

The chain combines TRBV7-2 with TRBJ2-5; tentative D call: TRBD2 (5 bases). Germline V lookup: CDR1 SGHTA, CDR2 FQGNSA. Trimming pared 3 bases from V and 6 bases from J, leaving 17 bases between. CDR3 length: 15 residues. CDR3 nucleotides: TGTGCCAGCAGCTTTGGTCCTCGGCGCGGGCAGACCCAGTACTTC. This codes for CASSFGPRRGQTQYF.

This chain joins TRBV9 and TRBJ2-6; 9 bases are shared with TRBD1. CDR1 and CDR2 (germline): SGDLS, YYNGEE. The trim removed 1 base at V and 4 bases at J, leaving 12 bases unmatched. The CDR3 sequence is 19 residues long. CDR3 amino acids: CASSVSSGTGLGGANVLTF. The CDR3 DNA is TGTGCCAGCAGCGTATCTTCCGGGACAGGGCTTGGCGGGGCCAACGTCCTGACTTTC.

This clone has more than one count but fewer than ten. This chain connects TRBV5-1 to TRBJ2-7; D possibly corresponds to TRBD1 (6 bases). The CDR3 consists of 15 residues. Germline CDR1 SGHRS, CDR2 YFSETQ. The germline V and J ends were trimmed by 5 bases and 2 bases, with 17 bases remaining between them. DNA for the CDR3: TGCGCCAGCAGGATGGTGCAAGGGGGAACCTACGAGCAGTACTTC. This gives the protein CASRMVQGGTYEQYF.

The rearrangement uses TRBV19 and TRBJ1-2; D is undetermined. The ends were cut back, 4 bases at V and 4 bases at J, with 16 bases in the middle. Germline lookup yields CDR1 LNHDA and CDR2 SQIVND (reference sequence). The CDR3 has 15 amino acids. The CDR3 DNA reads TGTGCCAGTAGTACGCGGGCCTCAGGCGGCTATGGCTACACCTTC. Translating gives CASSTRASGGYGYTF. Using reference TRBV19 and TRBJ1-2 for the parts outside the CDR3, the full variable domain is DGGITQSPKYLFRKEGQNVTLSCEQNLNHDAMYWYRQDPGQGLRLIYYSQIVNDFQKGDIAEGYSVSREKKESFPLTVTSAQKNPTAFYLCASSTRASGGYGYTFGSGTRLTVV.

The chain is built from TRBV27 and TRBJ2-7; weak D call: TRBD2 (6 bases). Germline CDR1 MNHEY, CDR2 SMNVEV (reference sequence). The CDR3 totals 14 residues. Trimming removed 7 bases from V and 7 bases from J, with 20 bases in between. The CDR3: CASKGTPPKREQYF. CDR3 DNA: TGTGCCAGCAAGGGGACTCCCCCTAAAAGGGAGCAGTACTTC.

The chain recombines TRBV28 with TRBJ2-2, with D perhaps matching TRBD1 (5 bases). This CDR3 spans 16 amino acids. The germline gives CDR1 MDHEN, CDR2 SYDVKM. Trimming shortened V by 5 bases and J by 1 base, and 14 bases separated the two germline ends. This CDR3 is CASSTKIGENTGELFF. CDR3 DNA sequence: TGTGCCAGCAGTACTAAAATAGGGGAGAACACCGGGGAGCTGTTTTTT.

The chain is built from TRBV11-1 and TRBJ2-7; 11 bases match TRBD1. The V segment lost 5 bases and the J segment 2 bases; nucleotides outside the gene matches: 5. The CDR3 runs to 15 residues. The germline V gene has CDR1 SGHAT and CDR2 FQDESV (reference sequence). The CDR3 is CASSPRDRGAYEQYF. The CDR3 DNA reads TGTGCCAGCAGCCCCCGGGACAGGGGGGCCTACGAGCAGTACTTC.

The gene calls are TRBV18 and TRBJ2-7; 7 bases are a match to TRBD1. Germline CDR1 reads KGHSH; CDR2 reads LQKENI. There are 16 residues in the CDR3. V lost 2 bases to trimming and J lost 3 bases; unmatched junction nucleotides: 10. The CDR3 DNA sequence: TGTGCCAGCTCACCATCGACGAGACAGGGTAACTACGAGCAGTACTTC. This gives the protein CASSPSTRQGNYEQYF.

The DNA for the CDR3 is TGCGCCAGCAGCTTGCGAGGGACTGCCCCCTACGAGCAGTACTTC. Protein product: CASSLRGTAPYEQYF. The J gene is TRBJ2-7, the V gene TRBV5-1, with D perhaps TRBD2 (6 bases). The CDR3 spans 15 residues. From germline, CDR1 is SGHRS and CDR2 YFSETQ. Between the trimmed V and J ends, which lost 1 base and 2 bases, there was a span of 13 bases.

The chain employs TRBV11-2 and TRBJ2-7, with D possibly matching TRBD1 (5 bases). CDR3 length: 15 amino acids. The germline V gene encodes CDR1 SGHAT and CDR2 FQNNGV. The V end was cut by 5 bases, the J end by 2 bases, with 16 bases between. The DNA for the CDR3 is TGTGCCAGCAGCGCCCTCCAGGGTTATACCTACGAGCAGTACTTC. This encodes CASSALQGYTYEQYF.

The rearrangement links TRBV10-3 to TRBJ1-1; D is perhaps TRBD1 (5 bases). The CDR3 has 17 amino acids. Trimming shortened V by 0 bases and J by 4 bases, and 18 bases separated the two germline ends. Germline lookup yields CDR1 ENHRY and CDR2 SYGVKD. CDR3 nucleotides: TGTGCCATCAGTGAGTCGAGTAGGGGCGGATCGAGCACTGAAGCTTTCTTT. Encoded protein: CAISESSRGGSSTEAFF.

The chain carries TRBV25-1 and TRBJ2-3, with 7 nucleotides matching TRBD1. Germline CDR1 MGHDK, CDR2 SYGVNS. Trimming removed 3 bases from V and 5 bases from J; junction bases left unmatched: 8. The CDR3 consists of 15 residues. CDR3 sequence: CASSDRGRFGDTQYF. CDR3 in DNA: TGTGCCAGCAGTGACAGGGGGAGATTTGGAGATACGCAGTATTTT.

The rearrangement links TRBV11-2 to TRBJ2-1, with TRBD1 matching over 10 bases. Germline V gene data show CDR1 as SGHAT and CDR2 as FQNNGV. CDR3 length equals 15 residues. Trimming took 5 bases from V and 6 from J; bases not matched to a gene: 7. The DNA of the CDR3 is TGTGCCAGCAGCCTCCACCGGGACAGGGGCAATGAGCAGTTCTTC. This sequence encodes CASSLHRDRGNEQFF.

The rearrangement uses TRBV5-6 and TRBJ2-2, with TRBD2 identical over 9 bases. V lost 0 bases and J lost 6; bases outside the gene matches: 3. The CDR3 spans 15 residues. Germline assignment: CDR1 SGHDT and CDR2 YYEEEE. As DNA, the CDR3 is TGTGCCAGCAGCTTGGGCGGGAGGGCCGCCGGGGAGCTGTTTTTT. This codes for CASSLGGRAAGELFF.

The chain joins TRBV28 to TRBJ2-2; D is perhaps TRBD2 (5 bases). The V end was cut by 8 bases, the J end by 4 bases, with 11 bases between. The CDR3 extends over 13 amino acids. Per the germline V gene, CDR1 is MDHEN and CDR2 is SYDVKM. The CDR3 DNA follows: TGTGCCAGCGTCGGGGATATCACCGGGGAGCTGTTTTTT. The encoded protein is CASVGDITGELFF.

V and J are TRBV6-5 and TRBJ2-7; 7 bases are a match to TRBD2. The CDR3 covers 11 residues. After removal of 5 bases from V and 7 bases from J, the junction contained 2 bases not matched to a gene. Germline-derived CDR1 and CDR2 are MNHEY and SVGAGI. CDR3 DNA sequence: TGTGCCAGCAGTCTCGGGGGGGAGCAGTACTTC. Protein: CASSLGGEQYF.

J is TRBJ2-5 and V is TRBV9; D possibly corresponds to TRBD2 (5 bases). There are 15 residues in the CDR3. Trimming stripped 0 bases from V and 1 base from J, with 10 bases between. The germline gives CDR1 SGDLS, CDR2 YYNGEE. This CDR3 is CASSVGGASQETQYF. CDR3 sequence (DNA): TGTGCCAGCAGCGTAGGGGGAGCGAGCCAAGAGACCCAGTACTTC.

This clone was detected a few times. The chain employs TRBV19 and TRBJ1-5; TRBD1 might be the D (5 bases). The V gene lost 5 bases and the J gene lost 0 bases, with 11 bases spanning the gap. Germline lookup yields CDR1 LNHDA and CDR2 SQIVND (reference sequence). This CDR3 is 15 amino acids long. The CDR3 loop reads CASSGSGNSNQPQHF. The CDR3 nucleotides read TGTGCCAGTAGTGGCTCAGGGAATAGCAATCAGCCCCAGCATTTT.

The chain has TRBV15 and TRBJ2-3; 9 bases are a match to TRBD2. V lost 1 base and J lost 2; bases outside the gene matches: 4. Germline CDR1 LNHNV, CDR2 YYDKDF (reference sequence). This CDR3 is 16 amino acids long. The CDR3 region is CATSRGGLANTDTQYF. The CDR3 region has the DNA TGTGCCACCAGCAGAGGGGGACTAGCCAACACAGATACGCAGTATTTT.